This is a list of T cell receptor beta chains from one sample in a study of primary melanoma T cells and metastatic recurrence. Libraries were prepared by immunoSEQ multiplex PCR; TCRdb keeps only in-frame clonotypes and omits some of them. The table lists around 2,800 clones, 82% of them singletons, with 21% in the top ten. Sample: melanoma tumor tissue. Every receptor here comes from a human donor with melanoma. Both conserved end residues are part of each CDR3. A D gene is named only where the DNA matches it firmly. The size field is filled for only some rows; it gives once, few, many or a size class.

v_gene: TRBV11-3
abundance: once
j_gene: TRBJ1-1
d_gene: NA
CDR3nt: TGTGCCAGCAGCATAAGCCCCGGGAACACTGAAGCTTTCTTT
CDR3aa: CASSISPGNTEAFF

v_gene: TRBV11-3
abundance: NA
j_gene: TRBJ2-7
d_gene: NA
CDR3nt: TGTGCCAGCAGCTTGTGGCACCTCCCAAACTACGAGCAGTACTTC
CDR3aa: CASSLWHLPNYEQYF

v_gene: TRBV11-3
abundance: NA
j_gene: TRBJ1-3
d_gene: NA
CDR3nt: TGTGCCAGCAGCCTCCGACCCTTTCAGGGGATGGATGGAAACACCATATATTTT
CDR3aa: CASSLRPFQGMDGNTIYF

v_gene: TRBV6-8
abundance: NA
j_gene: TRBJ2-7
d_gene: TRBD2
CDR3nt: TGTGCCAGCAGTCGAGCGGGGAGGGTACCGGACGAGCAGTACTTC
CDR3aa: CASSRAGRVPDEQYF

v_gene: TRBV5-1
abundance: NA
j_gene: TRBJ1-2
d_gene: TRBD1
CDR3nt: TGCGCCAGCAGCCCGGACAGGGGACGGGATGGCTACACCTTC
CDR3aa: CASSPDRGRDGYTF

v_gene: TRBV11-3
abundance: NA
j_gene: TRBJ1-3
d_gene: NA
CDR3nt: TGTGCCAGCAGCTCCATCCCACAGGGAAACACCATATATTTT
CDR3aa: CASSSIPQGNTIYF

v_gene: TRBV6-8
abundance: NA
j_gene: TRBJ1-2
d_gene: NA
CDR3nt: TGTGCCAGCAGCCTGGTGGGGGGTGGCTACACCTTC
CDR3aa: CASSLVGGGYTF

v_gene: TRBV30
abundance: NA
j_gene: TRBJ1-2
d_gene: NA
CDR3nt: TGTGCCCTTCGCCGCGAGGGGCCCGGGTATGGCTACACCTTC
CDR3aa: CALRREGPGYGYTF

v_gene: TRBV5-1
abundance: NA
j_gene: TRBJ2-1
d_gene: TRBD2
CDR3nt: TGCGCCAGCAGCTTGACGACTAGCGGGGGATTCCTCTACAATGAGCAGTTCTTC
CDR3aa: CASSLTTSGGFLYNEQFF

v_gene: TRBV2
abundance: NA
j_gene: TRBJ1-5
d_gene: NA
CDR3nt: TGTGCCAGCAGAAGATTACAGGTCTACGATCAGCCCCAGCATTTT
CDR3aa: CASRRLQVYDQPQHF

v_gene: TRBV6-8
abundance: few
j_gene: TRBJ1-5
d_gene: TRBD1
CDR3nt: TGTGCCATCAGCCTGACAGGGGGCCGCAATCAGCTCCAGCATTTT
CDR3aa: CAISLTGGRNQLQHF

v_gene: TRBV6-8
abundance: NA
j_gene: TRBJ1-4
d_gene: NA
CDR3nt: TGTGCCAGCAGTGAGCAGGCCTTACTACATGAAAAACTGTTTTTT
CDR3aa: CASSEQALLHEKLFF

v_gene: TRBV30
abundance: few
j_gene: TRBJ2-6
d_gene: NA
CDR3nt: TGTGCCTGGAGAACGCTGGACTCTGGGGCCAACGTCCTGACTTTC
CDR3aa: CAWRTLDSGANVLTF

v_gene: TRBV7-8
abundance: NA
j_gene: TRBJ1-5
d_gene: NA
CDR3nt: TGTGCCAGCAGCCCAGGAAGACATCAGCCCCAGCATTTT
CDR3aa: CASSPGRHQPQHF

v_gene: TRBV5-1
abundance: NA
j_gene: TRBJ1-1
d_gene: NA
CDR3nt: TGCGCCAGCAGCTTGGCGCCTTTGGGGAACACTGAAGCTTTCTTT
CDR3aa: CASSLAPLGNTEAFF

v_gene: TRBV11-3
abundance: NA
j_gene: TRBJ1-2
d_gene: NA
CDR3nt: TGTGCCAGCCGGCTTCTTCAGACCAACTATGGCTACACCTTC
CDR3aa: CASRLLQTNYGYTF

v_gene: TRBV14
abundance: NA
j_gene: TRBJ1-1
d_gene: NA
CDR3nt: TGTGCCAGCAGCGTGGGCGCGGGCACTGAAGCTTTCTTT
CDR3aa: CASSVGAGTEAFF

v_gene: TRBV6-8
abundance: NA
j_gene: TRBJ1-1
d_gene: NA
CDR3nt: TGTGCCAGCAGAAAGGGGCAGATGAACACTGAAGCTTTCTTT
CDR3aa: CASRKGQMNTEAFF

v_gene: TRBV19
abundance: NA
j_gene: TRBJ1-2
d_gene: NA
CDR3nt: TGTGCCAGTAGTGGGACGGCGCCTCATCCCTATGGCTACACCTTC
CDR3aa: CASSGTAPHPYGYTF

v_gene: TRBV12-5
abundance: NA
j_gene: TRBJ1-2
d_gene: NA
CDR3nt: TGTGCTAGTGGCCGAGACAGCCTCTCTTATGGCTACACCTTC
CDR3aa: CASGRDSLSYGYTF

v_gene: TRBV12-5
abundance: NA
j_gene: TRBJ1-2
d_gene: TRBD1
CDR3nt: TGTGCTAGTGGTTTGGGGACAGGGGGAATTAGAGGCTACACCTTC
CDR3aa: CASGLGTGGIRGYTF

v_gene: TRBV6-8
abundance: NA
j_gene: TRBJ1-3
d_gene: NA
CDR3nt: TGTGCCAGCACCTATATCGGACAGGGAAACACCATATATTTT
CDR3aa: CASTYIGQGNTIYF

v_gene: TRBV6-8
abundance: NA
j_gene: TRBJ1-1
d_gene: NA
CDR3nt: TGTGCCAGCAGTTACTGGAACAGACTGAACACTGAAGCTTTCTTT
CDR3aa: CASSYWNRLNTEAFF

v_gene: TRBV6-8
abundance: NA
j_gene: TRBJ2-6
d_gene: NA
CDR3nt: TGTGCGACGCTCTTCGCCTCTGGGGCCAACGTCCTGACTTTC
CDR3aa: CATLFASGANVLTF

v_gene: TRBV6-8
abundance: NA
j_gene: TRBJ1-2
d_gene: TRBD1
CDR3nt: TGTGCCAGCAGTAGACAGGGGCGGTACTATGGCTACACCTTC
CDR3aa: CASSRQGRYYGYTF

v_gene: TRBV19
abundance: NA
j_gene: TRBJ2-7
d_gene: NA
CDR3nt: TGTGCCAGTAGGGATCCAACCTACGAGCAGTACTTC
CDR3aa: CASRDPTYEQYF

v_gene: TRBV11-3
abundance: NA
j_gene: TRBJ2-5
d_gene: TRBD1
CDR3nt: TGTGCCAGCAGCTTTCAGACAGGGTACCGAGAGACCCAGTACTTC
CDR3aa: CASSFQTGYRETQYF

v_gene: TRBV6-8
abundance: NA
j_gene: TRBJ2-2
d_gene: TRBD1
CDR3nt: TGTGCCAGCAGTGGCTTGCAGGGGGCCGGGGAGCTGTTTTTT
CDR3aa: CASSGLQGAGELFF

v_gene: TRBV10-2
abundance: NA
j_gene: TRBJ2-7
d_gene: NA
CDR3nt: TGCGCCAGCAGCGAAAAGGCGGGCGTCTCCTACGAGCAGTACTTC
CDR3aa: CASSEKAGVSYEQYF

v_gene: TRBV18
abundance: NA
j_gene: TRBJ1-4
d_gene: TRBD1
CDR3nt: TGTGCCAGCTCACTGACAGGGGGGAGTGAAAAACTGTTTTTT
CDR3aa: CASSLTGGSEKLFF

v_gene: TRBV19
abundance: few
j_gene: TRBJ2-2
d_gene: NA
CDR3nt: TGTGCCAGTAGTCCGTTAGGGGCTACCGGGGAGCTGTTTTTT
CDR3aa: CASSPLGATGELFF

v_gene: TRBV10-2
abundance: NA
j_gene: TRBJ2-7
d_gene: NA
CDR3nt: TGCGCCAGCAGCCAATATAAAGGTCCCTCCTACGAGCAGTACTTC
CDR3aa: CASSQYKGPSYEQYF

v_gene: TRBV30
abundance: NA
j_gene: TRBJ1-4
d_gene: NA
CDR3nt: TGTGCCTGGAAACTACAGGGAACTAATGAAAAACTGTTTTTT
CDR3aa: CAWKLQGTNEKLFF

v_gene: TRBV10-3
abundance: NA
j_gene: TRBJ2-1
d_gene: TRBD2
CDR3nt: TGTGCCATCAGTGAGTCGACTTTAGCGGGAGCGATTGAGCAGTTCTTC
CDR3aa: CAISESTLAGAIEQFF

v_gene: TRBV11-3
abundance: NA
j_gene: TRBJ2-1
d_gene: TRBD1
CDR3nt: TGTGCCAGCAGGGGACAGGGGGCCTACAATGAGCAGTTCTTC
CDR3aa: CASRGQGAYNEQFF

v_gene: TRBV19
abundance: NA
j_gene: TRBJ2-1
d_gene: NA
CDR3nt: TGTGCCAGTAGTATGCAGTACAATGAGCAGTTCTTC
CDR3aa: CASSMQYNEQFF

v_gene: TRBV6-8
abundance: NA
j_gene: TRBJ1-2
d_gene: NA
CDR3nt: TGTGCCAGCAGAATGGACGGTGAATATGGTTACACCTTC
CDR3aa: CASRMDGEYGYTF

v_gene: TRBV11-3
abundance: NA
j_gene: TRBJ2-7
d_gene: NA
CDR3nt: TGTGCCAGCAGCTTAGAAATTAGAACCGACGAGCAGTACTTC
CDR3aa: CASSLEIRTDEQYF

v_gene: TRBV6-8
abundance: few
j_gene: TRBJ1-1
d_gene: NA
CDR3nt: TGTGCCAGCAGTTACTCCGCGAACACTGAAGCTTTCTTT
CDR3aa: CASSYSANTEAFF

v_gene: TRBV11-3
abundance: NA
j_gene: TRBJ2-3
d_gene: NA
CDR3nt: TGTGCCAGCAGCTTGGCGGGGTGGAGCACAGATACGCAGTATTTT
CDR3aa: CASSLAGWSTDTQYF

v_gene: TRBV5-1
abundance: NA
j_gene: TRBJ1-3
d_gene: NA
CDR3nt: TGCGCCAGCAGCTTGGGCGGACCGAGCTCTGGAAACACCATATATTTT
CDR3aa: CASSLGGPSSGNTIYF

v_gene: TRBV12-5
abundance: NA
j_gene: TRBJ1-5
d_gene: NA
CDR3nt: TGTGCTAGTGTCCGAGGGGGGCTCAATCAGCCCCAGCATTTT
CDR3aa: CASVRGGLNQPQHF

v_gene: TRBV5-1
abundance: NA
j_gene: TRBJ1-6
d_gene: NA
CDR3nt: TGCGCCAGCAGCTTACAGGTCCAAAGTGGTAATTCACCCCTCCACTTT
CDR3aa: CASSLQVQSGNSPLHF

v_gene: TRBV30
abundance: NA
j_gene: TRBJ2-7
d_gene: NA
CDR3nt: TGTGCCTGGAGTGTAAGTTCGAGAGGCCGTGTAAGGCAGTACTTC
CDR3aa: CAWSVSSRGRVRQYF

v_gene: TRBV11-3
abundance: few
j_gene: TRBJ2-7
d_gene: TRBD2
CDR3nt: TGTGCCAGCAGCCAGAACCACGGACTAGCGGGAGGAACTAGCGAGCAGTACTTC
CDR3aa: CASSQNHGLAGGTSEQYF

v_gene: TRBV11-3
abundance: NA
j_gene: TRBJ2-3
d_gene: TRBD2
CDR3nt: TGTGCCAGCAGCTTGGGTGGTAGCGGGAGTTCCACAGATACGCAGTATTTT
CDR3aa: CASSLGGSGSSTDTQYF

v_gene: TRBV11-3
abundance: NA
j_gene: TRBJ2-1
d_gene: NA
CDR3nt: TGTGCCAGCAGCTTGACCCTATTCCCCTACAATGAGCAGTTCTTC
CDR3aa: CASSLTLFPYNEQFF

v_gene: TRBV11-3
abundance: few
j_gene: TRBJ2-3
d_gene: TRBD2
CDR3nt: TGTGCCAGCAGCTTCATAGCGGGGGGATATACGCAGTATTTT
CDR3aa: CASSFIAGGYTQYF